This T cell receptor beta chain was found in a study of blood T cell repertoires in COVID-19. Methods used by the authors: Estimation of nucleated cell counts relied on the amplification of reference gene primers. Clones were sequenced by immunoSEQ multiplex PCR, and TCRdb holds only the in-frame ones, with some missing. V and J calls plus clone size are reproduced from that table; the DNA served to infer D and trimming. The sample lists fewer than 350,000 clones; almost 90% were seen once. The source is a woman aged 18-29 years with acute COVID-19. What was sequenced was PBMCs or T cells enriched from blood (not recorded which).

The CDR3 spells CASSTLAGGRSYTQYF. The CDR3 coding sequence is TGTGCCAGCAGTACGCTAGCGGGAGGTAGGAGTTATACGCAGTATTTT. The chain employs TRBV28 and TRBJ2-3, with 11 bases aligning to TRBD2. Germline V gene data show CDR1 as MDHEN and CDR2 as SYDVKM. Trimming at V came to 5 bases and at J to 7 bases, leaving 11 bases not matched to a gene. The CDR3 spans 16 residues.